This TCR beta chain was captured in a study of PD-L1 blockade in urothelial cancer. Indicated time point: peripheral blood 6 weeks after treatment start. Some clones are missing from TCRdb's copy, which holds only in-frame ones; the method was immunoSEQ multiplex PCR. The sample records 95,000 to 150,000 clones, about 83% being singletons. The germline V gene encodes CDR1 ENHRY and CDR2 SYGVKD. The V end was cut by 8 bases, the J end by 5 bases, with 13 bases between. The CDR3 has 14 amino acids. The input for sequencing was PBMCs, taken around atezolizumab (anti-PD-L1) treatment. The TCR originated in a man in his fifties or sixties with urothelial cancer. The V gene is TRBV10-3, the J gene TRBJ1-6; possibly TRBD1 for D (5 bases). The DNA for the CDR3 is TGTGCCATCCGTCGGGGGGAGGATAATTCACCCCTCCACTTT. Amino acid sequence: CAIRRGEDNSPLHF.